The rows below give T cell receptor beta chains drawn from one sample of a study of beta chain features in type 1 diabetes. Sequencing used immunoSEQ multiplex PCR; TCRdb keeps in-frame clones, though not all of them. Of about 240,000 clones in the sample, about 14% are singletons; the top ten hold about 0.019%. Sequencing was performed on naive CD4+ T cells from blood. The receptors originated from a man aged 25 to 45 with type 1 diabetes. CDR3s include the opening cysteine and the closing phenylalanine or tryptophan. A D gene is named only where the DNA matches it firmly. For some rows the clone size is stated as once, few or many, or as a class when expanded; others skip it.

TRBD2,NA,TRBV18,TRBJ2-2,TGTGCCAGCTCACCACGGACTAGCGGGGGCCCGAACACCGGGGAGCTGTTTTTT,CASSPRTSGGPNTGELFF
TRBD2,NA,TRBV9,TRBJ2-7,TGTGCCAGCAGCGTTGGGGGGGACTCGACGCTCTACGAGCAGTACTTC,CASSVGGDSTLYEQYF
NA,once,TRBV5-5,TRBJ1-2,TGTGCCAGCAGCTTGTTGTCACCGGGAGGCTACACCTTC,CASSLLSPGGYTF
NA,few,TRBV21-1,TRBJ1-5,TGTGCCAGCAGCAATAACTATAGCAATCAGCCCCAGCATTTT,CASSNNYSNQPQHF
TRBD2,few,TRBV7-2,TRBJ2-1,TGTGCCAGCAGCTCCGATGGACTAGCGGGGTACAATGAGCAGTTCTTC,CASSSDGLAGYNEQFF
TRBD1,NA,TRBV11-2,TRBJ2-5,TGTGCCAGCAACCAGGGGGTCCGAGAGACCCAGTACTTC,CASNQGVRETQYF
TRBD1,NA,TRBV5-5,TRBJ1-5,TGTGCCAGCAGCCAGACAGGGGATAATCAGCCCCAGCATTTT,CASSQTGDNQPQHF
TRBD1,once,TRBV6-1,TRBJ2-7,TGTGCCAGCAACCAACAGGGGGTCTCCTACGAGCAGTACTTC,CASNQQGVSYEQYF
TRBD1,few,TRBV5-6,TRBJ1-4,TGTGCCAGCAGCGCGCCCTGGGACAGGGGGCAGCGGAAACTGTTTTTT,CASSAPWDRGQRKLFF
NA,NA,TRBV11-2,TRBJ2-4,TGTGCCAGCAGCTCTGGAACAGAAAACATTCAGTACTTC,CASSSGTENIQYF
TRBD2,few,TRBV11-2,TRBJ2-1,TGTGCCAGCAGCTCGTCAGCGGGAGACCATGAGCAGTTCTTC,CASSSSAGDHEQFF
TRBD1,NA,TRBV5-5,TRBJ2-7,TGTGCCAGCAGCCCGACAGGGGTATACGAGCAGTACTTC,CASSPTGVYEQYF